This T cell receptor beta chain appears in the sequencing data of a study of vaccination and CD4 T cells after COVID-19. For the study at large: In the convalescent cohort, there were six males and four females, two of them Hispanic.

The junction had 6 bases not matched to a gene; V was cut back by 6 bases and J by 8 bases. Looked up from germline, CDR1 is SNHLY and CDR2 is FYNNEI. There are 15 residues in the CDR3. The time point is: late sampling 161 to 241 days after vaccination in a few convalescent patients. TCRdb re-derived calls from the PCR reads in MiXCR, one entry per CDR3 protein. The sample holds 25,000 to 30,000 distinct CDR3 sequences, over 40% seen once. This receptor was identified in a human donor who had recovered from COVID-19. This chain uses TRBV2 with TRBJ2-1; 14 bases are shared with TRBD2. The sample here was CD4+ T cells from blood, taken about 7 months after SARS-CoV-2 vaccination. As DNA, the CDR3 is TGTGCCAGCAGAGGGACTAGCGGGAGTAGCGATGAGCAGTTCTTC. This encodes CASRGTSGSSDEQFF.